A single sample gave rise to the 28 T cell receptor beta chains below, sequenced in a study of T cells in women clearing cervical HPV infection. Clones were read by immunoSEQ multiplex PCR, and TCRdb kept only the in-frame ones, dropping some. The table lists about 36,000 clones, with roughly 1.5% in the top ten. Sequenced sample: blood buffy coat. These receptors all come from a woman aged 18-69 years with a cervical HPV16 infection that either progressed to CIN3+ or cleared (not recorded which).

The CDR3 DNA, read in part, is TGTGCCAGCAGCTTAGGTACAGAGGGAGAGACC. Protein: CASSLGTEGET. The full CDR3 is CASSLGTEGETQYF. The chain is built from TRBV7-9 and TRBJ2-5; tentatively, D is TRBD2 (5 bases). The read ends 3 residues before the CDR3 terminus; that terminus is restored from the germline J gene. This CDR3 comprises 14 residues. Trimming cost V 1 base and J 4 bases, with 10 bases left between them. The germline gives CDR1 SEHNR, CDR2 FQNEAQ (reference sequence).

A word on this clone: Read sequence stops 3 residues before the CDR3 end, and the germline J gene provides the missing end. The chain employs TRBV4-1 and TRBJ2-7; D might be TRBD2 (5 bases). This CDR3 has 16 amino acids. The germline CDR1 and CDR2 sequences are MGHRA and YSYEKL. Trimming shortened V by 0 bases and J by 5 bases, and 17 bases separated the two germline ends. Partial CDR3 DNA: TGCGCCAGCAGCCAAGATCAAGCTAGCCGGGTTGACGAG. Protein: CASSQDQASRVDE. The whole CDR3 region reads CASSQDQASRVDEQYF.

Its frequency marks this clone as medium-sized. The CDR3 bases that were read are TGTGCCAGCAGCTTGGATCTAGCGGGGTCTGGGGAG. Amino acids: CASSLDLAGSGE. In full, the CDR3 is CASSLDLAGSGELFF. The chain employs TRBV5-6 and TRBJ2-2, with 9 bases lining up with TRBD2. The CDR3 extends 3 residues past the end of the read, so its final part is completed from the germline J gene. CDR1 is SGHDT, CDR2 YYEEEE, per germline. CDR3 length equals 15 residues. V shed 0 bases, J shed 8 bases, and the junction held 5 bases outside the gene matches.

About this clone: The sequence runs out 3 residues before the end of the CDR3; the remainder is reconstructed from the germline J gene. J is TRBJ2-2 and V is TRBV12-3 or TRBV12-4; 9 bases are shared with TRBD1. The CDR3 has 15 residues. V dropped 5 bases and J dropped 6; count of bases not matched to a gene: 7. The CDR3 DNA, read in part, is TGTGCCAGCAGTCCGGGACAGGGATTGGCCGGGGAG. This encodes CASSPGQGLAGE. The whole CDR3 region reads CASSPGQGLAGELFF.

With respect to this clone: The read stops 3 residues short of the end of the CDR3; the missing end is completed from the germline J gene. The J gene is TRBJ2-3, the V gene TRBV7-2; D ambiguous. This CDR3 comprises 12 residues. Trimming removed 5 bases from V and 6 bases from J, with 9 bases in between. Looked up from germline, CDR1 is SGHTA and CDR2 is FQGNSA. Incomplete CDR3 DNA: TGTGCCAGCAGCCAATCCCGGGATACG. Amino acid sequence: CASSQSRDT. The full-length CDR3 reads as CASSQSRDTQYF.

With regard to this clone: One end of the junction does not line up with germline, which may come from a read error. The read ends 3 residues early relative to the CDR3; the germline J gene fills the gap. Additional DNA sequences in this sample encode the identical CDR3. The chain uses TRBV7-2 and TRBJ1-3; TRBD1 is a possible D gene (5 bases). CDR1 and CDR2 (germline): SGHTA, FQGNSA. CDR3 length: 14 residues. CDR3 bases read: TGTGCCAGCAGCTTAAGGGGAGAGGGAAACACG. This codes for CASSLRGEGNT. The CDR3 in full is CASSLRGEGNTIYF.

As concerns this clone: The CDR3 goes on 3 residues after the read ends, and that part is filled in from the germline J gene. The chain is built from TRBV19 and TRBJ1-4; no firm D call. This CDR3 region has 12 residues. Germline values: CDR1 LNHDA, CDR2 SQIVND (reference sequence). Trimming stripped 5 bases from V and 8 bases from J, with 9 bases between. CDR3 in amino acids: CASSDYEEKLFF. The CDR3 DNA, read in part, is TGTGCCAGTAGTGACTACGAGGAAAAA.

Details on this clone: The read stops 3 residues short of the end of the CDR3; the missing end is completed from the germline J gene. This chain uses TRBV10-3 with TRBJ2-1, with 10 nucleotides matching TRBD2. Looked up from germline, CDR1 is ENHRY and CDR2 is SYGVKD. The V gene end was trimmed by 10 bases and the J gene end by 7 bases; junction bases not matched to a gene: 10. CDR3 length equals 14 residues. CDR3 protein: CATGEAGGRNEQFF. The DNA read from the CDR3 is TGTGCCACGGGGGAAGCGGGGGGGCGGAATGAG.

The DNA read from the CDR3 is TGCAGTGCTAGAAGCGGTTGGGGC. Translation gives CSARSGWG. The complete CDR3 protein is CSARSGWGYTF. The chain is built from TRBV20-1 and TRBJ1-2; the D is unclear. Read sequence stops 3 residues before the CDR3 end, and the germline J gene provides the missing end. This CDR3 comprises 11 residues. Germline lookup yields CDR1 DFQATT and CDR2 SNEGSKA (reference sequence).

Turning to this clone: The CDR3 is cut off 3 residues early in the read; its end comes from the germline J gene. V gene TRBV5-6 combines with J gene TRBJ2-7; 9 nucleotides agree with TRBD2. This CDR3 has 14 amino acids. Germline assignment: CDR1 SGHDT and CDR2 YYEEEE. Trimming cost V 4 bases and J 2 bases; bases outside gene matches: 4. The chain's CDR3 is CASSRGGDPYEQYF. CDR3 DNA (partial): TGTGCCAGCAGCCGCGGGGGGGACCCCTACGAG.

About this clone itself: The CDR3 end falls 3 residues outside the read, so it is completed with the germline J gene. The chain has TRBV20-1 and TRBJ2-3; no firm D call. The V gene's germline CDR1 is DFQATT and CDR2 SNEGSKA (reference sequence). Trimming took off 0 bases at V and 2 bases at J, with 9 bases between the two ends. The CDR3 consists of 14 residues. The CDR3 loop reads CSARDIDSTDTQYF. The covered CDR3 bases are TGCAGTGCTAGAGATATTGACTCCACAGATACG.

Concerning this clone itself: The read halts 3 residues ahead of the CDR3 end, with the missing end drawn from the germline J gene. The chain combines TRBV19 with TRBJ1-2, with D hard to call. The CDR3 extends over 13 amino acids. V was clipped by 5 bases and J by 4 bases, with 11 bases between them. The germline CDR1 and CDR2 sequences are LNHDA and SQIVND (reference sequence). Partial CDR3 DNA: TGTGCCAGTAGTCAACAGACGCTCTATGGC. Its protein is CASSQQTLYG. The whole CDR3 sequence reads CASSQQTLYGYTF.

In the case of this clone: The read falls 3 residues short of the CDR3 end, and the missing part is taken from the germline J gene. The J gene is TRBJ1-2, the V gene TRBV19; 8 nucleotides agree with TRBD1. Looked up from germline, CDR1 is LNHDA and CDR2 is SQIVND (reference sequence). V shed 3 bases and J 4 bases; nucleotides not matched to a gene: 7. The length of the CDR3 is 15 residues. This CDR3 is CASSIGGQGSYGYTF. CDR3 DNA (partial): TGTGCCAGTAGTATCGGAGGACAGGGAAGCTATGGC.

Note on this clone: From the germline J gene comes the end of the CDR3, since the read stops 3 residues before it. The chain couples TRBV7-6 to TRBJ2-3; 7 bases are shared with TRBD1. This CDR3 is built from 17 residues. CDR1 is SGHVS and CDR2 is FNYEAQ in the germline V gene. J was trimmed by 2 bases and V by 5 bases; bases with no gene match: 13. The CDR3 spells CASSKTGVQPITDTQYF. CDR3 DNA (partial): TGTGCCAGCAGCAAAACAGGGGTTCAGCCCATCACAGATACG.

A note on this clone: The read comes to an end 3 residues before the CDR3 does, leaving the germline J gene to fill in the end. V is TRBV18 and J is TRBJ1-4; maybe TRBD1 (5 bases). The CDR3 spans 15 residues. The V gene's germline CDR1 is KGHSH and CDR2 LQKENI. CDR3 loop: CASSPPGGINSPLFF. Incomplete CDR3 DNA: TGTGCCAGCTCACCACCGGGGGGGATCAATTCACCA.

A remark on this clone: The sequenced fragment ends 3 residues before the CDR3 boundary, so the rest is inferred from the germline J gene. The V gene is TRBV12-3 or TRBV12-4, the J gene TRBJ2-2; D possibly uses TRBD1 or TRBD2 (5 bases each). This CDR3 is 15 amino acids long. V was trimmed by 6 bases and J by 3 bases, leaving 14 bases between them. CDR3 bases read: TGTGCCAGCAGATTGTCAGGGAGCGACACCGGGGAG. Residues: CASRLSGSDTGE. The whole CDR3 reads CASRLSGSDTGELFF.

As to this clone: Read sequence stops 3 residues before the CDR3 end, and the germline J gene provides the missing end. The chain is built from TRBV29-1 and TRBJ1-1; 10 bases line up with TRBD1. The CDR3 is 15 residues long. Germline CDR1 is SQVTM and CDR2 is ANQGSEA. V lost 7 bases to trimming and J lost 0 bases; unmatched junction nucleotides: 8. The CDR3 is CSAGGGQGMNTEAFF. The CDR3 DNA, read in part, is TGCAGCGCTGGGGGGGGACAGGGGATGAACACTGAA.

Remarks on this clone: The CDR3 is cut off 3 residues early in the read; its end comes from the germline J gene. The V call is TRBV20-1, the J call TRBJ1-1; TRBD1 is a possible D gene (5 bases). Per the germline V gene, CDR1 is DFQATT and CDR2 is SNEGSKA (reference sequence). The CDR3 runs to 12 residues. The CDR3: CSASQGERGAFF. The covered CDR3 bases are TGCAGTGCTAGCCAAGGGGAAAGAGGG.

Worth noting for this clone: Sequencing ends 3 residues short of the CDR3 end; the germline J gene provides the rest. This chain joins TRBV19 and TRBJ2-7; D unclear. V lost 6 bases, J lost 0 bases, and 9 bases lay in between. Germline V CDR1 and CDR2: LNHDA, SQIVND (reference sequence). The CDR3 has 13 residues. The sequenced CDR3 bases are TGTGCCAGTAGAGCACTTAACTCCTACGAG. Protein product: CASRALNSYE. The CDR3 as a whole reads CASRALNSYEQYF.

This clone counts as medium-sized by frequency. The read ends 3 residues shy of where the CDR3 ends; the end is completed using the germline J gene. The rearrangement links TRBV19 to TRBJ2-3, with 9 bases lining up with TRBD2. Trimming took 3 bases from V and 3 from J; bases not matched to a gene: 4. This CDR3 contains 15 residues. Germline V gives CDR1 LNHDA, CDR2 SQIVND (reference sequence). CDR3 region: CASSIWLAGTDTQYF. CDR3 DNA (partial): TGTGCCAGTAGTATTTGGCTAGCGGGGACAGATACG.

A remark on this clone: The CDR3 end falls 3 residues outside the read, so it is completed with the germline J gene. The chain combines TRBV28 with TRBJ2-3; 8 nucleotides agree with TRBD1. Germline CDR1 is MDHEN and CDR2 is SYDVKM. V dropped 3 bases and J dropped 1; count of bases not matched to a gene: 18. There are 20 residues in the CDR3. The CDR3 is CASSLGDRINPLLGTDTQYF. Partial CDR3 DNA: TGTGCCAGCAGTTTGGGGGACAGGATAAATCCTCTACTTGGCACAGATACG.

A remark on this clone: The read ends 3 residues early relative to the CDR3; the germline J gene fills the gap. The chain carries TRBV20-1 and TRBJ2-3; 9 nucleotides match TRBD2. Germline values: CDR1 DFQATT, CDR2 SNEGSKA (reference sequence). This CDR3 is built from 15 residues. CDR3 DNA (partial): TGCAGTGCTCAGGAAAGCGGGGGGCGCCAAGAGACG. This encodes CSAQESGGRQET. The whole CDR3 protein reads CSAQESGGRQETQYF.

Note on this clone: At one end the junction does not follow the germline gene, possibly because of a read error. The sequenced fragment ends 3 residues before the CDR3 boundary, so the rest is inferred from the germline J gene. V and J are TRBV19 and TRBJ1-3; no reliable D call. CDR1 LNHDA and CDR2 SQIVND come from the germline V gene (reference sequence). The CDR3 is 14 residues long. CDR3 residues: CASTRTGAGNTIYF. The CDR3 DNA, read in part, is TGTGCCAGTACCCGGACCGGCGCGGGAAACACA.

In the case of this clone: Sequencing ends 3 residues short of the CDR3 end; the germline J gene provides the rest. V usage is TRBV5-4 and J usage is TRBJ1-2, with D uncertain. CDR1 and CDR2 from the germline V gene are SGHNT and YYREEE (reference sequence). Between the trimmed V and J ends, which lost 4 bases and 2 bases, there was a span of 9 bases. The CDR3 loop spans 13 amino acids. CDR3 DNA, as far as it was read: TGTGCCAGCAGCCCGACCGGGAACTATGGC. Its translation: CASSPTGNYG. In full, the CDR3 reads CASSPTGNYGYTF.

Turning to this clone: The junction differs from germline at one of its ends, possibly a read error. The DNA ends 3 residues before the CDR3 does, and the rest of the CDR3 is filled in from the germline J gene. Other DNA sequences in the same sample also yield this CDR3. This sequence joins TRBV5-1 and TRBJ1-2, with TRBD1 matching 8 bases. The germline CDR1 and CDR2 sequences are SGHRS and YFSETQ. The CDR3 has 15 amino acids. The sequenced part of the CDR3 DNA is TGCGCCAGCAACTACGGACAGGGAGGAAACTATGGT. Its translation: CASNYGQGGNYG. The CDR3 reads in full as CASNYGQGGNYGYTF.

Comment on this clone: Read coverage stops 3 residues before the CDR3 terminus; the germline J gene supplies the remainder. The rearrangement uses TRBV2 and TRBJ2-3; 10 positions match TRBD2. V shed 6 bases and J 1 base; nucleotides not matched to a gene: 7. CDR1 and CDR2 from the germline V gene are SNHLY and FYNNEI. This CDR3 spans 16 amino acids. The covered CDR3 bases are TGTGCCAGCAGAGATAGCGGGGGGTGGGGCACAGATACG. Amino acid sequence: CASRDSGGWGTDT. In full, the CDR3 reads CASRDSGGWGTDTQYF.

About this clone itself: The observed sequence ends 3 residues before the CDR3 terminus, with the missing tail filled in from the germline J gene. The genes are TRBV7-2 and TRBJ2-3; D not certain. The CDR3 extends over 11 amino acids. V lost 5 bases to trimming and J lost 8 bases, with 8 bases between them. Germline V gives CDR1 SGHTA, CDR2 FQGNSA. The DNA read from the CDR3 is TGTGCCAGCAGCCACGGCGGTACG. Translating gives CASSHGGT. The whole CDR3 protein is CASSHGGTQYF.

On this clone: The CDR3 goes on 3 residues after the read ends, and that part is filled in from the germline J gene. The chain couples TRBV5-1 to TRBJ2-3; weak D call: TRBD2 (6 bases). The germline V and J ends were trimmed by 2 bases and 2 bases, with 15 bases remaining between them. This CDR3 has 16 amino acids. The germline V gene has CDR1 SGHRS and CDR2 YFSETQ. CDR3 sequence reads: CASSLGFGGFTDTQYF. CDR3 DNA, as far as it was read: TGCGCCAGCAGCTTAGGGTTCGGGGGATTCACAGATACG.